This T cell receptor (beta chain) was observed in a study of T-cell reconstitution after alpha-beta-depleted transplantation in children. This CDR3 spans 16 amino acids. Trimming removed 3 bases from V and 4 bases from J, with 18 bases in between. Germline V gene lookup returns CDR1 SNHLY and CDR2 FYNNEI. This sample's TCRbeta library carried unique molecular identifier barcodes. Each CDR3 protein gets one entry after TCRdb re-called the PCR reads with MiXCR. Altogether 600,000 to 700,000 distinct CDR3 sequences are present, around 16% being singletons, with the ten largest covering 1.1%. This sequence originates from a human donor who donated a stem cell graft to a child with acute myeloid leukemia. The rearrangement links TRBV2 to TRBJ1-2; D perhaps matches TRBD1 (5 bases). Sequencing was performed on PBMCs from the stem cell graft donor, taken from the stem cell graft. This chain's CDR3 is CASSDHGAQALYGYTF. In DNA, the CDR3 is TGTGCCAGCAGTGACCATGGGGCCCAAGCGCTCTATGGCTACACCTTC.